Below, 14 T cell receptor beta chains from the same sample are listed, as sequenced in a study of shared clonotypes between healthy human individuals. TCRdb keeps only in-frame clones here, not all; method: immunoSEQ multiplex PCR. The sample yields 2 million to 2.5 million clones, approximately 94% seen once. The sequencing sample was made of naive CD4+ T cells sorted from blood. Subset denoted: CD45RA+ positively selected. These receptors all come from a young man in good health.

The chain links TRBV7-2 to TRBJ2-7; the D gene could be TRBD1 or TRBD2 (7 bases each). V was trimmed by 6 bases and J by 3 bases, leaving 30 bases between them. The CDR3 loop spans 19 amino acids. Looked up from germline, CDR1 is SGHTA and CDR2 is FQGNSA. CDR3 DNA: TGTGCCAGCAGTCCTCAGGGGGGGCGCGGTAGAGGGAGGGTCTACGAGCAGTACTTC. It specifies CASSPQGGRGRGRVYEQYF.

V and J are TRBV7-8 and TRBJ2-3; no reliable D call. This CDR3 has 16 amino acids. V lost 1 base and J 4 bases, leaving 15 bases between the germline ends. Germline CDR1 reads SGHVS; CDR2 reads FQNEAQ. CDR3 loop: CASSLDWADRPDTQYF. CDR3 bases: TGTGCCAGCAGCTTAGATTGGGCGGATAGGCCAGATACGCAGTATTTT. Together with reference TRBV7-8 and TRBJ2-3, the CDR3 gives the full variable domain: GAGVSQSPRYKVAKRGQDVALRCDPISGHVSLFWYQQALGQGPEFLTYFQNEAQLDKSGLPSDRFFAERPEGSVSTLKIQRTQQEDSAVYLCASSLDWADRPDTQYFGPGTRLTVL.

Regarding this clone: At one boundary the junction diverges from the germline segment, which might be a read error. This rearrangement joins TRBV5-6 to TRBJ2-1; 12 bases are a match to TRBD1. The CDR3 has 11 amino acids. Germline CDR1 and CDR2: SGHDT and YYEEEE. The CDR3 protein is CASSLRDRGLF. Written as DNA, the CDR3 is TGTGCCAGCAGCCTCCGGGACAGGGGGCTCTTC.

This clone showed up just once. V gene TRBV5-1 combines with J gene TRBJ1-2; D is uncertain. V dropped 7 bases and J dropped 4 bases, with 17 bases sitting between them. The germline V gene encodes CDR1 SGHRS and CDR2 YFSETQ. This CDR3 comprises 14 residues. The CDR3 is CASPPAEQLYGYTF. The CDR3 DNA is TGCGCCAGCCCCCCCGCGGAACAGCTCTATGGCTACACCTTC.

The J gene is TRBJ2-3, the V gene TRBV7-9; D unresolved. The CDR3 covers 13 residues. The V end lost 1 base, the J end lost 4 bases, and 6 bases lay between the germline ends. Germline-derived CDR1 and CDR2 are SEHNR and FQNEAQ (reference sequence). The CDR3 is CASSLVLADTQYF. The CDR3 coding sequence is TGTGCCAGCAGCTTAGTACTGGCAGATACGCAGTATTTT.

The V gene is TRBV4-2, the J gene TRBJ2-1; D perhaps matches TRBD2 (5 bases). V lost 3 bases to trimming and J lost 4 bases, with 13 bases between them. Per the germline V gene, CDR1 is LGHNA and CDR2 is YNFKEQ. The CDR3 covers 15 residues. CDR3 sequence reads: CASSHRYGGYNEQFF. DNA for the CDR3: TGTGCCAGCAGCCACCGTTACGGAGGATACAATGAGCAGTTCTTC.

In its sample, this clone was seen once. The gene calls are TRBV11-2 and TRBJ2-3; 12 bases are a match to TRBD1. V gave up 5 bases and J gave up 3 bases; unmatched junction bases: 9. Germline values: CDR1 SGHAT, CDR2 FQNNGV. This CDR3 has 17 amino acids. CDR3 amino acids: CASSASGTGGRTDTQYF. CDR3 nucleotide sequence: TGTGCCAGCAGCGCATCCGGGACAGGGGGCAGGACAGATACGCAGTATTTT.

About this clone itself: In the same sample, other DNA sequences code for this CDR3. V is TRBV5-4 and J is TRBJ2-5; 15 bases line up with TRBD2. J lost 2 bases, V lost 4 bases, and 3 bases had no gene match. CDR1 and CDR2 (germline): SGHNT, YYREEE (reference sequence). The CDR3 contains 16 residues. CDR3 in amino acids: CASSPGLAGGQETQYF. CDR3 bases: TGTGCCAGCAGCCCTGGACTAGCGGGGGGGCAAGAGACCCAGTACTTC.

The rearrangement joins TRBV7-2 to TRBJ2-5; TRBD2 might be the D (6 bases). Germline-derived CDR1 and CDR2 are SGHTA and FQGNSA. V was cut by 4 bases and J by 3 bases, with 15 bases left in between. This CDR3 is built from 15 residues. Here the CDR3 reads CASSSPPSAKETQYF. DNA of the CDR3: TGTGCCAGCAGCTCCCCTCCTAGCGCAAAAGAGACCCAGTACTTC.

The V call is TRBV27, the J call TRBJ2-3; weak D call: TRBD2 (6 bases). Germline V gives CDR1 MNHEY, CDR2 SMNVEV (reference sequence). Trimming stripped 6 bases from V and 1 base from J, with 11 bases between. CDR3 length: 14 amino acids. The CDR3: CASRRLGGTDTQYF. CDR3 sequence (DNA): TGTGCCAGCAGAAGACTAGGGGGCACAGATACGCAGTATTTT.

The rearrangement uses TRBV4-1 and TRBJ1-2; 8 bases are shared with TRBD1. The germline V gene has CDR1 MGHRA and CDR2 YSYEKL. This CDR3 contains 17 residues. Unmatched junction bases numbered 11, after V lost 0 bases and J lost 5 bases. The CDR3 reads CASSQDTGGSSAYGYTF. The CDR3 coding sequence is TGCGCCAGCAGCCAAGATACAGGGGGATCGTCCGCTTATGGCTACACCTTC.

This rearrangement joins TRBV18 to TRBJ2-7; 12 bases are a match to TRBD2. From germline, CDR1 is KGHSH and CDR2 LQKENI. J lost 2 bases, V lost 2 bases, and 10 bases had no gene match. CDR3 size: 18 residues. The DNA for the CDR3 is TGTGCCAGCTCACCATCCCTAGCGGGAGGGGTTCATACCTACGAGCAGTACTTC. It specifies CASSPSLAGGVHTYEQYF.

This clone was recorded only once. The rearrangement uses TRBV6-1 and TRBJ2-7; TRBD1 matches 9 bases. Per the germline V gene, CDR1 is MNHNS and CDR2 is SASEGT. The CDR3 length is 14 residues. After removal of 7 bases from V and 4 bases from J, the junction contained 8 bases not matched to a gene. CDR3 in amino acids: CASNLGQGLYEQYF. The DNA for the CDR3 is TGTGCCAGCAACTTGGGACAGGGCTTATACGAGCAGTACTTC.

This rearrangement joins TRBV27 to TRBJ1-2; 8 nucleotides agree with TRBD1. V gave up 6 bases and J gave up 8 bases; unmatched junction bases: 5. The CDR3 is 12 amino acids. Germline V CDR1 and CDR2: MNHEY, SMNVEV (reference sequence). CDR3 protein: CASSPDRGGYTF. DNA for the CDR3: TGTGCCAGCAGCCCTGACAGGGGCGGCTACACCTTC.